These 24 T cell receptor beta chains originate from one sample sequenced in a study of CD4 T cells in relation to SARS-CoV-2 and coronaviruses. The unexposed donors gave CD4+ T cells in about 2011-2019, prior to COVID-19. After about ten days of culture, CD4+ T cells were isolated. These TCRs are of unknown antigen specificity. The protocol was immunoSEQ multiplex PCR, while the TCRdb copy is restricted to in-frame clones and leaves out a portion. Of 20,000 to 25,000 clones in the sample, 72% were seen once. The sample comprised CD4+ T cells from PBMCs, cultured in vitro. These receptors were obtained from a human donor in good health.

The chain combines TRBV5-5 with TRBJ1-1, with TRBD1 matching over 7 bases. CDR1 is SGHKS, CDR2 YYEKEE, per germline (reference sequence). Losses at the gene ends were 4 bases for V and 1 base for J; bases not matched to a gene: 10. CDR3 length: 16 residues. CDR3 coding DNA: TGTGCCAGCAGCATACTAGTGAGACAGGGGAACACTGAAGCTTTCTTT. This translates into CASSILVRQGNTEAFF.

A remark on this clone: The same CDR3 is also encoded by other DNA sequences in this sample. The V and J genes are TRBV7-8 and TRBJ1-1; tentative D call: TRBD1 (5 bases). V lost 6 bases and J 1 base, leaving 12 bases between the germline ends. The length of the CDR3 is 14 residues. The germline V gene encodes CDR1 SGHVS and CDR2 FQNEAQ. The CDR3, as DNA: TGTGCCAGCAGTCCCAGGGAGGGGAACACTGAAGCTTTCTTT. Amino acids: CASSPREGNTEAFF.

The genes are TRBV7-3 and TRBJ2-1; 13 nucleotides align to TRBD2. The CDR3 covers 17 residues. Germline V gene data show CDR1 as SGHTA and CDR2 as FQGTGA. The J segment lost 7 bases and the V segment lost 0 bases, leaving 6 bases of the junction unmatched. The CDR3 spells CASSLTFRLAGGNEQFF. As DNA, the CDR3 is TGTGCCAGCAGCTTAACGTTCAGACTAGCGGGAGGTAATGAGCAGTTCTTC.

The V and J genes are TRBV7-9 and TRBJ1-2, with a possible D match to TRBD1 (5 bases). Germline V gene sequence: CDR1 SEHNR, CDR2 FQNEAQ (reference sequence). The CDR3 length is 14 residues. Trimming removed 2 bases at V and 3 bases at J, with 10 bases between. For the CDR3, the DNA is TGTGCCAGCAGCTTAACAGGCCTGGACTATGGCTACACCTTC. This sequence encodes CASSLTGLDYGYTF.

The chain carries TRBV6-2 or TRBV6-3 and TRBJ2-5; D may correspond to TRBD1 or TRBD2 (5 bases each). V lost 2 bases, J lost 2 bases, and 12 bases lay in between. The germline V gene encodes CDR1 MNHEY and CDR2 SVGEGT. This CDR3 spans 15 amino acids. Written as DNA, the CDR3 is TGTGCCAGCAGTTACGTTAGCTGGGGGCAAGAGACCCAGTACTTC. This gives the protein CASSYVSWGQETQYF.

The chain employs TRBV19 and TRBJ2-1; 8 bases are shared with TRBD2. CDR1 and CDR2 from the germline V gene are LNHDA and SQIVND (reference sequence). CDR3 length: 14 residues. Trimming removed 2 bases from V and 5 bases from J; junction bases left unmatched: 2. The CDR3 region has the DNA TGTGCCAGTAGTATACTAGCGGGTAACAATGAGCAGTTCTTC. It encodes CASSILAGNNEQFF.

The V gene is TRBV6-5, the J gene TRBJ1-4, with D hard to call. Per germline, CDR1 MNHEY and CDR2 SVGAGI. V gave up 11 bases and J gave up 5 bases, with 15 bases separating them. The length of the CDR3 is 13 residues. This CDR3 reads CAFLRRENEKLFF. CDR3 bases: TGTGCCTTCCTCCGACGGGAAAATGAAAAACTGTTTTTT.

This clone was seen more than once but under ten times. The chain carries TRBV29-1 and TRBJ1-5; unclear D gene. This CDR3 region has 12 residues. The V end lost 8 bases, the J end lost 3 bases, and 11 bases lay between the germline ends. Germline CDR1 is SQVTM and CDR2 is ANQGSEA. This CDR3 is CSPHSYNQPQHF. The CDR3 coding sequence is TGCAGCCCACACAGTTACAATCAGCCCCAGCATTTT.

The chain links TRBV3-1 (or the pseudogene TRBV3-2) to TRBJ1-2, with TRBD1 identical over 8 bases. CDR1 LGHDT and CDR2 YNNKEL come from the germline V gene (reference sequence). This CDR3 region has 14 residues. V dropped 5 bases and J dropped 0; count of bases not matched to a gene: 2. CDR3 in amino acids: CASSLQGANYGYTF. The DNA for the CDR3 is TGTGCCAGCAGCTTACAGGGGGCTAACTATGGCTACACCTTC.

The rearrangement joins TRBV5-1 to TRBJ1-1; 7 bases match TRBD1. This CDR3 spans 14 amino acids. CDR1 SGHRS and CDR2 YFSETQ come from the germline V gene. J gave up 8 bases and V 3 bases, and 10 bases lay outside the gene matches. The CDR3 region is CASSSRQTGREAFF. In DNA, the CDR3 is TGCGCCAGCAGCTCCCGACAGACAGGGCGAGAAGCTTTCTTT. The variable domain in full, completed from reference TRBV5-1 and TRBJ1-1, reads KAGVTQTPRYLIKTRGQQVTLSCSPISGHRSVSWYQQTPGQGLQFLFEYFSETQRNKGNFPGRFSGRQFSNSRSEMNVSTLELGDSALYLCASSSRQTGREAFFGQGTRLTVV.

This chain connects TRBV5-1 to TRBJ2-2; D gene ambiguous. Germline V gene sequence: CDR1 SGHRS, CDR2 YFSETQ. Deletions cut 0 bases from V and 3 bases from J, with 6 bases between. The CDR3 has 14 residues. The CDR3 DNA reads as TGCGCCAGCAGCTTGGCCCTGGACACCGGGGAGCTGTTTTTT. The encoded protein is CASSLALDTGELFF.

The rearrangement links TRBV6-4 to TRBJ2-3; possible D gene TRBD1, 6 bases. V was shortened by 3 bases and J by 2 bases, with 9 bases between the two germline ends. The germline V gene has CDR1 MRHNA and CDR2 SNTAGT. The CDR3 is 14 residues long. CDR3 bases: TGTGCCAGCAGTGAGGGGGCACACACAGATACGCAGTATTTT. The encoded protein is CASSEGAHTDTQYF.

The chain couples TRBV12-5 to TRBJ2-3; 7 nucleotides match TRBD1. This CDR3 region has 18 residues. Looked up from germline, CDR1 is LGHNT and CDR2 is FRNRAP. V lost 2 bases and J lost 3; bases outside the gene matches: 14. The CDR3 DNA reads TGTGCTAGTGGTTTGCCCCTTAACAGGGGAATGGGGACAGATACGCAGTATTTT. It codes for CASGLPLNRGMGTDTQYF.

The chain is built from TRBV5-5 and TRBJ2-1; 14 nucleotides line up with TRBD2. Trimming removed 0 bases from V and 9 bases from J; junction bases left unmatched: 11. The V gene's germline CDR1 is SGHKS and CDR2 YYEKEE (reference sequence). There are 18 residues in the CDR3. The CDR3 nucleotides read TGTGCCAGCAGCTTGGGATTCTCGGGACTAGCGGGAGACGGTGAGCAGTTCTTC. Protein sequence: CASSLGFSGLAGDGEQFF.

The chain combines TRBV9 with TRBJ2-7, with D possibly matching TRBD1 (6 bases). CDR3 size: 15 residues. Looked up from germline, CDR1 is SGDLS and CDR2 is YYNGEE. V lost 4 bases and J lost 4, with 18 bases in between. The CDR3 is CASSPRDKGSYEQYF. The CDR3 nucleotides are TGTGCCAGCAGCCCTCGGGACAAGGGATCATACGAGCAGTACTTC.

This chain links TRBV18 with TRBJ2-7; D not certain. Deletions cut 1 base from V and 1 base from J, with 20 bases between. The CDR3 consists of 18 residues. Per the germline V gene, CDR1 is KGHSH and CDR2 is LQKENI. This chain's CDR3 is CASSPLAVSGIGSYEQYF. The CDR3 DNA reads as TGTGCCAGCTCACCACTGGCCGTGTCGGGTATAGGGTCCTACGAGCAGTACTTC.

The gene calls are TRBV4-1 and TRBJ1-5; D possibly corresponds to TRBD1 (5 bases). Trimming shortened V by 1 base and J by 5 bases, and 15 bases separated the two germline ends. In germline, CDR1 is MGHRA, CDR2 YSYEKL. CDR3 length: 16 amino acids. In DNA, the CDR3 is TGCGCCAGCAGCCAAGGGAAGGCAGGGTACGATCAGCCCCAGCATTTT. Its protein is CASSQGKAGYDQPQHF.

The chain links TRBV3-1 (or the pseudogene TRBV3-2) to TRBJ1-1, with D maybe TRBD1 (5 bases). The CDR3 runs to 13 residues. The germline V gene encodes CDR1 LGHDT and CDR2 YNNKEL (reference sequence). The V end was cut by 0 bases, the J end by 10 bases, with 12 bases between. In DNA form, the CDR3 reads TGTGCCAGCAGCCAAGAGGCAGGGTGGGTAGCTTTCTTT. As protein: CASSQEAGWVAFF.

This chain connects TRBV9 to TRBJ2-5, with 8 bases matching TRBD1. With 6 bases clipped from V and 4 bases from J, the junction kept 5 bases outside the gene matches. The CDR3 covers 13 residues. CDR1 is SGDLS, CDR2 YYNGEE, per germline. The CDR3 sequence: CASNRQGAETQYF. The CDR3 bases are TGTGCCAGCAACCGTCAGGGGGCAGAGACCCAGTACTTC. Full variable domain (rest looked up from reference TRBV9 and TRBJ2-5): DSGVTQTPKHLITATGQRVTLRCSPRSGDLSVYWYQQSLDQGLQFLIQYYNGEERAKGNILERFSAQQFPDLHSELNLSSLELGDSALYFCASNRQGAETQYFGPGTRLLVL.

This sequence joins TRBV6-2 or TRBV6-3 and TRBJ2-1; a weak D match, TRBD2 (6 bases). This CDR3 comprises 15 residues. Trimming cost V 0 bases and J 5 bases, with 11 bases left between them. In germline, CDR1 is MNHEY, CDR2 SVGEGT. CDR3 nucleotide sequence: TGTGCCAGCAGTTACTCTAGCGGCCTCGACAATGAGCAGTTCTTC. Its protein product is CASSYSSGLDNEQFF.

The chain carries TRBV4-1 and TRBJ2-5; maybe TRBD1 (6 bases). The CDR3 is made up of 15 amino acids. V was pared by 3 bases and J by 7 bases, with 18 bases between. The V gene's germline CDR1 is MGHRA and CDR2 YSYEKL. DNA for the CDR3: TGCGCCAGCAGCCAGTATACAGGGCCCGGTATGACCCAGTACTTC. Encoded protein: CASSQYTGPGMTQYF.

This chain links TRBV2 with TRBJ1-6; D is ambiguous. Trimming shortened V by 2 bases and J by 7 bases, and 9 bases separated the two germline ends. Germline CDR1 SNHLY, CDR2 FYNNEI. The CDR3 contains 14 residues. CDR3 protein: CASSEIGINSPLHF. The CDR3 DNA follows: TGTGCCAGCAGTGAAATCGGGATCAATTCACCCCTCCACTTT.

A single count supports this clone. This chain uses TRBV15 with TRBJ2-7; 10 bases fit TRBD1. This CDR3 has 16 residues. Trimming at V came to 2 bases and at J to 5 bases, leaving 9 bases not matched to a gene. CDR1 is LNHNV and CDR2 is YYDKDF in the germline V gene (reference sequence). The CDR3 DNA follows: TGTGCCACCAGCAGATACCGGGGGACAGGGGTAAACGAGCAGTACTTC. It translates to CATSRYRGTGVNEQYF.

V is TRBV27 and J is TRBJ2-7, with TRBD2 as a possible D gene (7 bases). Germline values: CDR1 MNHEY, CDR2 SMNVEV (reference sequence). Between the trimmed V and J ends, which lost 6 bases and 3 bases, there was a span of 18 bases. The CDR3 has 15 amino acids. The CDR3 DNA is TGTGCCAGCAGCCCAAGGGGGGAGGGGAGCTACGAGCAGTACTTC. Translation: CASSPRGEGSYEQYF.